A single sample gave rise to the 6 T cell receptor beta chains below, sequenced in a study of T cell responses to AZD1222 COVID-19 vaccine. Sequencing used immunoSEQ multiplex PCR; TCRdb keeps in-frame clones, though not all of them. Of over 85,000 clones in the sample, about 86% were seen once. Sequenced here: peripheral blood, sampled on day 0 of AZD1222 vaccination. These receptors all come from an adult in good health.

The gene calls are TRBV4-2 and TRBJ1-1, with D possibly matching TRBD1 (5 bases). Trimming took 4 bases from V and 2 from J, leaving 14 bases between them. Germline V CDR1 and CDR2: LGHNA, YNFKEQ. The CDR3 is 15 residues long. The CDR3 spells CASSPSGTVNTEAFF. Written as DNA, the CDR3 is TGTGCCAGCAGCCCATCCGGGACCGTCAACACTGAAGCTTTCTTT.

The chain has TRBV9 and TRBJ1-6; D is undetermined. There are 14 residues in the CDR3. Germline assignment: CDR1 SGDLS and CDR2 YYNGEE. Trimming left V 2 bases short and J 10 bases short, with 13 bases between. The CDR3 here is CASSVSEVGSPLHF. CDR3 DNA sequence: TGTGCCAGCAGCGTCTCCGAGGTAGGGTCACCCCTCCACTTT.

V is TRBV7-2 and J is TRBJ1-5; D ambiguous. This CDR3 contains 16 residues. Trimming removed 6 bases at V and 4 bases at J, with 19 bases between. Germline CDR1 and CDR2: SGHTA and FQGNSA. CDR3 DNA: TGTGCCAGCAGTGCCCTGGGAGGTGTGGGGAATCAGCCCCAGCATTTT. Its translation: CASSALGGVGNQPQHF.

This sequence joins TRBV18 and TRBJ1-1; D may be TRBD1 (5 bases). V was clipped by 8 bases and J by 0 bases, with 13 bases between them. CDR3 length: 14 residues. CDR1 KGHSH and CDR2 LQKENI come from the germline V gene. In nucleotides, the CDR3 is TGTGCCAGCACGCCACAGGAGATGAACACTGAAGCTTTCTTT. Protein product: CASTPQEMNTEAFF.

The chain uses TRBV11-2 and TRBJ2-7; 7 bases are shared with TRBD1. Unmatched junction bases numbered 8, after V lost 2 bases and J lost 7 bases. The germline V gene encodes CDR1 SGHAT and CDR2 FQNNGV. The CDR3 has 14 amino acids. CDR3 nucleotides: TGTGCCAGCAGCTTACTCCGGGACAGTGAAGAGCAGTACTTC. It is translated as CASSLLRDSEEQYF.

This sequence joins TRBV6-5 and TRBJ1-4; TRBD1 agrees at 8 bases. V was pared by 0 bases and J by 4 bases, with 1 base of the junction left unmatched. Germline CDR1 MNHEY, CDR2 SVGAGI. CDR3 size: 15 residues. Here the CDR3 DNA reads TGTGCCAGCAGTTACTCAGGACAGGGTAATGAAAAACTGTTTTTT. The encoded protein is CASSYSGQGNEKLFF.